This TCR beta chain was profiled in a study of T-cell reconstitution after alpha-beta-depleted transplantation in children. Trimming shortened V by 5 bases and J by 8 bases, and 13 bases separated the two germline ends. The CDR3 has 12 amino acids. Germline CDR1 is DFQATT and CDR2 is SNEGSKA (reference sequence). Preparation of the TCRbeta library involved a method that used unique molecular identifiers. Using its own MiXCR run on the PCR reads, TCRdb lists one record per CDR3 protein. The sample includes 350,000 to 400,000 distinct CDR3 sequences, 10% to 15% of them seen just once. The source material was PBMCs, sampled from the stem cell graft. This TCR came from a human donor who donated a stem cell graft to a child with Fanconi anemia. This rearrangement joins TRBV20-1 to TRBJ1-5; TRBD1 might be the D (5 bases). CDR3 nucleotide sequence: TGCAGTGCTCTCCGGGGGACGGAGCCCCAGCATTTT. It specifies CSALRGTEPQHF.